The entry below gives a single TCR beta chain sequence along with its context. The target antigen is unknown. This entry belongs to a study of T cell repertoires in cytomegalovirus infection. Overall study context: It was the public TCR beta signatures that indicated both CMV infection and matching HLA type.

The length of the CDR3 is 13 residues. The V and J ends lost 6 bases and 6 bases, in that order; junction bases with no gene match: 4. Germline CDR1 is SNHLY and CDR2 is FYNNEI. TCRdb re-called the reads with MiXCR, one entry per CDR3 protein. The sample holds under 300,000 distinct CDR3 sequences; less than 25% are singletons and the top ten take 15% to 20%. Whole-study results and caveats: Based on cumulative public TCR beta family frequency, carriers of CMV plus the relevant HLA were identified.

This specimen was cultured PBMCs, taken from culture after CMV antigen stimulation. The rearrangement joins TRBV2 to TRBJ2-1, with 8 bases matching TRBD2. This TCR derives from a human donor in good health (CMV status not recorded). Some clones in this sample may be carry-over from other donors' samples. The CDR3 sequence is CASRSGTSNEQFF. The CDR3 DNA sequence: TGTGCCAGCAGGTCCGGGACTAGCAATGAGCAGTTCTTC.